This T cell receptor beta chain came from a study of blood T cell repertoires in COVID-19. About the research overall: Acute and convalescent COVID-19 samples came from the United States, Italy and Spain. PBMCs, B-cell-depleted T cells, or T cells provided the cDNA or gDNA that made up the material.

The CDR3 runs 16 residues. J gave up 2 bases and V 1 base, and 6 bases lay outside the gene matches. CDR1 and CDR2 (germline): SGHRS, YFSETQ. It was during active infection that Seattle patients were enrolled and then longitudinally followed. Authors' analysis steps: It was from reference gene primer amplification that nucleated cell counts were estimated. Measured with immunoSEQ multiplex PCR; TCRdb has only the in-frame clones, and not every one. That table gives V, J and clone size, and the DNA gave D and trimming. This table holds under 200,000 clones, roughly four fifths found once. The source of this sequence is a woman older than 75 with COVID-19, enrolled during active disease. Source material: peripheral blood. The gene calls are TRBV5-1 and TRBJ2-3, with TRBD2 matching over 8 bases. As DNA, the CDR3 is TGCGCCAGCAGCTTGAATGCGGGAGGTGTCACAGATACGCAGTATTTT. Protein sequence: CASSLNAGGVTDTQYF.